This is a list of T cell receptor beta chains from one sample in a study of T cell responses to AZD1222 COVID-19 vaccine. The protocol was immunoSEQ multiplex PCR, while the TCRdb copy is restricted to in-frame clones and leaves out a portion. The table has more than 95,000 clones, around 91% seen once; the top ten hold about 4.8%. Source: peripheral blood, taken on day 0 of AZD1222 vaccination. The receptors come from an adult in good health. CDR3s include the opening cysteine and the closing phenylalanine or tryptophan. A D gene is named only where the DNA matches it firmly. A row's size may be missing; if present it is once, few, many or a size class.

TGTGCCAGCAGCTTTCGGGTGAGCGAGCAGTACTTC	CASSFRVSEQYF	TRBV11-2	12	NA	NA	TRBJ2-7
TGTGCCAGCTCCCAGATTGCGAACACTGAAGCTTTCTTT	CASSQIANTEAFF	TRBV18	13	NA	NA	TRBJ1-1
TGTGCCATCAGCGGGGGGGCCGCAGATACGCAGTATTTT	CAISGGAADTQYF	TRBV10-3	13	NA	TRBD2	TRBJ2-3
TGCGCCAGCAGTGACCCGCCTAGCGGCACAGATACGCAGTATTTT	CASSDPPSGTDTQYF	TRBV10-1	15	NA	NA	TRBJ2-3
TGTGCCAGCAGTTTATCAATCCGCTACGAGCAGTACTTC	CASSLSIRYEQYF	TRBV28	13	once	NA	TRBJ2-7
TGTGCCAGCTCACCAGTTCGCCAAGAAAACCAGTACTTC	CASSPVRQENQYF	TRBV18	13	NA	NA	TRBJ2-5
TGTGCCAGCAGCTTAGGTTTGGGCAGCTCCTACGAGCAGTACTTC	CASSLGLGSSYEQYF	TRBV11-2	15	NA	NA	TRBJ2-7
TGCAGCGTTGTTGTAGGACAGAGCTCTGGAAACACCATATATTTT	CSVVVGQSSGNTIYF	TRBV29-1	15	NA	NA	TRBJ1-3
TGTGCCAGCAGCTCCCGGGCAGGGACCAATCAGCCCCAGCATTTT	CASSSRAGTNQPQHF	TRBV7-6	15	NA	NA	TRBJ1-5
TGTGCCAGCAGTCGAACCTCGACAGGGGGGAATCAGCCCCAGCATTTT	CASSRTSTGGNQPQHF	TRBV6-6	16	NA	TRBD1	TRBJ1-5
TGTGCCAGCACGACCGGGACAGGGTCAACTGAAGCTTTCTTT	CASTTGTGSTEAFF	TRBV28	14	NA	TRBD1	TRBJ1-1
TGTGCCAGCAGTGGCGACAGGGAATATGGCTACACCTTC	CASSGDREYGYTF	TRBV2	13	NA	TRBD1	TRBJ1-2
TGTGCCAGCAGTTTGGGTGGATTTAGCACAGATACGCAGTATTTT	CASSLGGFSTDTQYF	TRBV28	15	NA	NA	TRBJ2-3
TGTGCCAGTTGCCTCGGGAGAGGGCAAGAGACCCAGTACTTC	CASCLGRGQETQYF	TRBV19	14	few	NA	TRBJ2-5
TGTGCCAGCAGGCTGACAGACAATCAGCCCCAGCATTTT	CASRLTDNQPQHF	TRBV6-5	13	NA	NA	TRBJ1-5
TGTGCCAGCAGCGTCGGGACAGGGTCCAATCAGCCCCAGCATTTT	CASSVGTGSNQPQHF	TRBV7-9	15	once	TRBD1	TRBJ1-5
TGTGCCAGCATTAGGGACAGGGGAGAAAAACTGTTTTTT	CASIRDRGEKLFF	TRBV6-5	13	NA	TRBD1	TRBJ1-4
TGTGCCAGCAGCCAAGCAGGGCCATCCACCTTC	CASSQAGPSTF	TRBV3-1/TRBV3-2	11	few	NA	TRBJ1-2
TGTGCCAGCAGAACAGGGGTAGGCAATCAGCCCCAGCATTTT	CASRTGVGNQPQHF	TRBV6-5	14	NA	TRBD1	TRBJ1-5
TGTGCCAGCAGCTTTGCGGGGGGAACCCAAGAGACCCAGTACTTC	CASSFAGGTQETQYF	TRBV7-3	15	NA	TRBD2	TRBJ2-5
TGCGCCAGCAGCCCTCCGGGACTTGACACCGGGGAGCTGTTTTTT	CASSPPGLDTGELFF	TRBV4-1	15	few	NA	TRBJ2-2
TGTGCCAGCACCCCTCCGGTGGGAAACACTGAAGCTTTCTTT	CASTPPVGNTEAFF	TRBV9	14	NA	NA	TRBJ1-1
TGTGCCAGCAGCTTAGCGGCAAGCACAGATACGCAGTATTTT	CASSLAASTDTQYF	TRBV7-6	14	NA	NA	TRBJ2-3
TGTGCCAGCAGCTTAGGAGGGGGACCCTATCAGCCCCAGCATTTT	CASSLGGGPYQPQHF	TRBV7-9	15	medium-sized	NA	TRBJ1-5
TGTGCCACCAGCAGAGGGGAGGGGGCGAACACTGAAGCTTTCTTT	CATSRGEGANTEAFF	TRBV15	15	NA	TRBD1	TRBJ1-1
TGTGCCAGCAGCGTAGGGCCCGGGGGCGGGCGTTTCACAGATACGCAGTATTTT	CASSVGPGGGRFTDTQYF	TRBV9	18	NA	NA	TRBJ2-3
TGCGCCAGCAGTCCGGCTGGGGGGGTGAACACTGAAGCTTTCTTT	CASSPAGGVNTEAFF	TRBV5-1	15	NA	NA	TRBJ1-1
TGTGCCAGCAGTCTGGGGGTGAACACTGAAGCTTTCTTT	CASSLGVNTEAFF	TRBV28	13	NA	NA	TRBJ1-1
TGTGCCAGCAGCCCCCCGGCGTATCAGGGGGCTGTTTCGAACACCGGGGAGCTGTTTTTT	CASSPPAYQGAVSNTGELFF	TRBV5-8	20	NA	TRBD1	TRBJ2-2
TGTGCCAGCAGCGTTACCTCGGGGACAGGAGGCTACACCTTC	CASSVTSGTGGYTF	TRBV9	14	once	TRBD1	TRBJ1-2